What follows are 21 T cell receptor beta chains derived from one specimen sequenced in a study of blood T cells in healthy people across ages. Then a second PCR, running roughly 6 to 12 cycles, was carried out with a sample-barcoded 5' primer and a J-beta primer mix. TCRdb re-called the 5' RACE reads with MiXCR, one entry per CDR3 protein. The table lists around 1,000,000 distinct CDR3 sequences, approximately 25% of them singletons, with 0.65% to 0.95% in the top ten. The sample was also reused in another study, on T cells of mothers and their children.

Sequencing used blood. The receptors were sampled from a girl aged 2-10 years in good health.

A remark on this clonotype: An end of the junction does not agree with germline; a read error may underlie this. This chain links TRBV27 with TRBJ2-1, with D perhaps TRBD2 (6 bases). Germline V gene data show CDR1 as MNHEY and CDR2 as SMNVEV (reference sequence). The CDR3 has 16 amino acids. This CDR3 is CASSDLAGGPVDEQFF. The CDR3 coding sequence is TGCGCCAGCAGCGACCTAGCTGGAGGGCCTGTGGATGAGCAGTTCTTC.

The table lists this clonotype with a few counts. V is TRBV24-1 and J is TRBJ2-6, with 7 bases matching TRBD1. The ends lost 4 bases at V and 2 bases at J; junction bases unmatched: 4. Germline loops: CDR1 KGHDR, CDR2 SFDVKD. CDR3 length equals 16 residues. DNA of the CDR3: TGTGCCACCAGTGAATCCGACAGGGCTGGGGCCAACGTCCTGACTTTC. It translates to CATSESDRAGANVLTF.

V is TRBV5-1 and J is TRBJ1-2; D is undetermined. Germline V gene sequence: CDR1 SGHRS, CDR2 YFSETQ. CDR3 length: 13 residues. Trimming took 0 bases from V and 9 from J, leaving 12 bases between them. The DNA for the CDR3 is TGCGCCAGCAGCTTGGGGAGACCTAAGCGCTACACCTTC. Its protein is CASSLGRPKRYTF.

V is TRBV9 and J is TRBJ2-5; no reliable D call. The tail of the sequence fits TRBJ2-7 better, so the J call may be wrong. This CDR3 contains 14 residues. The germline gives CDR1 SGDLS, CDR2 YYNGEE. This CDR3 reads CASNISTASYEQYF. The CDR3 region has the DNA TGTGCCAGCAACATTTCGACTGCCTCCTACGAGCAGTACTTC.

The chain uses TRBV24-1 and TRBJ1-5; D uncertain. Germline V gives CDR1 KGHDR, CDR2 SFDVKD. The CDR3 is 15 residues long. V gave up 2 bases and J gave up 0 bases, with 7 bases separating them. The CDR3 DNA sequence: TGTGCCACCAGTGATTCAACCTTTAGCAATCAGCCCCAGCATTTT. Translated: CATSDSTFSNQPQHF.

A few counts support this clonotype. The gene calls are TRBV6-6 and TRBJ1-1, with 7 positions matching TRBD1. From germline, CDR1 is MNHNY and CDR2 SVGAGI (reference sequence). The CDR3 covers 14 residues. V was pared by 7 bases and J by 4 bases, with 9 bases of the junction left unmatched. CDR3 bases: TGTGCCAGCACTCCGACAGGGAGCGTCACTGAAGCTTTCTTT. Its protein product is CASTPTGSVTEAFF.

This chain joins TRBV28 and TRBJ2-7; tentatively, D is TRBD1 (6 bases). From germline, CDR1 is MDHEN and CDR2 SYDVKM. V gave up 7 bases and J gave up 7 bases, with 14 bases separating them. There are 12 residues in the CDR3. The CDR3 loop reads CASTQLQGEQYF. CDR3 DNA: TGTGCCAGCACCCAGTTACAGGGAGAGCAGTACTTC.

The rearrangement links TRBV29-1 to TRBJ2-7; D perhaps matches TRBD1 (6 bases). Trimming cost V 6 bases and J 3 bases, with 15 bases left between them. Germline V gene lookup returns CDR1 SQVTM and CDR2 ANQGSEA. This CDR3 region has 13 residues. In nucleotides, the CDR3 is TGCAGCGTATCGCCCATACAGGGCTACGAGCAGTACTTC. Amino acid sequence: CSVSPIQGYEQYF.

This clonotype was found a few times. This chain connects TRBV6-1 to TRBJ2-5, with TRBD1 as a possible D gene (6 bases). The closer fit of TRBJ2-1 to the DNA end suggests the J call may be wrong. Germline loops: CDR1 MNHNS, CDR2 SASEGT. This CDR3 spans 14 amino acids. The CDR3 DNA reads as TGTGCCAGCACCGAATCGACAGGTGGCAATGAGCAGTTCTTC. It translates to CASTESTGGNEQFF.

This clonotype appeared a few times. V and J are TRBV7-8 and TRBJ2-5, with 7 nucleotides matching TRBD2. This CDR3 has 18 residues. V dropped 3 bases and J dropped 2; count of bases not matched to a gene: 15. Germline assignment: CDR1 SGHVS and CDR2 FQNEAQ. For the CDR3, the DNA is TGTGCCAGCAGCTTGGCCGGGGGGATGCTAGCGGTACAAGAGACCCAGTACTTC. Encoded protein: CASSLAGGMLAVQETQYF. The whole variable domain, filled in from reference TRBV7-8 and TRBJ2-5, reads GAGVSQSPRYKVAKRGQDVALRCDPISGHVSLFWYQQALGQGPEFLTYFQNEAQLDKSGLPSDRFFAERPEGSVSTLKIQRTQQEDSAVYLCASSLAGGMLAVQETQYFGPGTRLLVL.

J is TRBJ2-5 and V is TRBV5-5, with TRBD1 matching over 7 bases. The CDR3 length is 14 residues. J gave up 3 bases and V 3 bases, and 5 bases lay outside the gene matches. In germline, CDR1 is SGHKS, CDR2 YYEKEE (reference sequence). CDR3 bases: TGTGCCAGCAGCTCGATCGACAGGGAAGAGACCCAGTACTTC. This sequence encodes CASSSIDREETQYF.

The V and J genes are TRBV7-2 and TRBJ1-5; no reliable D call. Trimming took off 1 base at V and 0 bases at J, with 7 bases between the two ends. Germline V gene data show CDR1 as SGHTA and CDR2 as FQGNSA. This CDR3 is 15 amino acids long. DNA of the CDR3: TGTGCCAGCAGCTTAGACAGCGATAGCAATCAGCCCCAGCATTTT. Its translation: CASSLDSDSNQPQHF. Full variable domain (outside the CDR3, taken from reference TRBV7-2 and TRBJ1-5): GAGVSQSPSNKVTEKGKDVELRCDPISGHTALYWYRQSLGQGLEFLIYFQGNSAPDKSGLPSDRFSAERTGGSVSTLTIQRTQQEDSAVYLCASSLDSDSNQPQHFGDGTRLSIL.

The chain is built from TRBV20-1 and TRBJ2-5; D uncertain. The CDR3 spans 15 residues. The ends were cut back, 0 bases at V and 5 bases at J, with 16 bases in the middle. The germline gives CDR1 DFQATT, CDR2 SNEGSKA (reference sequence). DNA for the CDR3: TGCAGTGCTAGAGATAACCACCATGCATGGGAGACCCAGTACTTC. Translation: CSARDNHHAWETQYF.

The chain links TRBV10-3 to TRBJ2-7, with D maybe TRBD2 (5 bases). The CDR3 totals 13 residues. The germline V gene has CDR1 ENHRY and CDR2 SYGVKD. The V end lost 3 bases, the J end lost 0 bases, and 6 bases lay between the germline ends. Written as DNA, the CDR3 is TGTGCCATCAGTGATGAGGGCTCCTACGAGCAGTACTTC. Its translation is CAISDEGSYEQYF.

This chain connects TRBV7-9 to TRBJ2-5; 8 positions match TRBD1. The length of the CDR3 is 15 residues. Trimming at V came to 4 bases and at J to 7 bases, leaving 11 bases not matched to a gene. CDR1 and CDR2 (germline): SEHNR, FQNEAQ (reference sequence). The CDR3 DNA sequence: TGTGCCAGCAGCTCCAGACAGGGGACAGAAGTGACCCAGTACTTC. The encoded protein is CASSSRQGTEVTQYF.

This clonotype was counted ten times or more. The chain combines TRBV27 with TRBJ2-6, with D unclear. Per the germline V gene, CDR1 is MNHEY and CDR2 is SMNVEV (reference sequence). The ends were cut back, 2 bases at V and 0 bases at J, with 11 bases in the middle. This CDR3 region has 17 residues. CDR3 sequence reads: CASSLAEQPSGANVLTF. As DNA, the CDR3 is TGTGCCAGCAGTTTAGCGGAGCAGCCCTCTGGGGCCAACGTCCTGACTTTC. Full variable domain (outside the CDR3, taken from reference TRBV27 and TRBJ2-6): EAQVTQNPRYLITVTGKKLTVTCSQNMNHEYMSWYRQDPGLGLRQIYYSMNVEVTDKGDVPEGYKVSRKEKRNFPLILESPSPNQTSLYFCASSLAEQPSGANVLTFGAGSRLTVL.

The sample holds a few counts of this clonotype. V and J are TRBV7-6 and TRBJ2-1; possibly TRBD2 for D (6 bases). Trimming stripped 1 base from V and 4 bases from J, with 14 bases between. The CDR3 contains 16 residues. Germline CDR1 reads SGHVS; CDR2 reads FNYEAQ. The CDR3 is CASSLGSTSSYNEQFF. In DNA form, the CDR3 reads TGTGCCAGCAGCTTAGGGTCCACTAGCTCATACAATGAGCAGTTCTTC.

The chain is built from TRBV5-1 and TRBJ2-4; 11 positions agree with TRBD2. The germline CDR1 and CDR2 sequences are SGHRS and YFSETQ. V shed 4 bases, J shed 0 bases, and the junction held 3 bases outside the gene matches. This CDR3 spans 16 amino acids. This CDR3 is CASSRGLAVAKNIQYF. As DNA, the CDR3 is TGCGCCAGCAGCCGGGGACTAGCGGTAGCCAAAAACATTCAGTACTTC.

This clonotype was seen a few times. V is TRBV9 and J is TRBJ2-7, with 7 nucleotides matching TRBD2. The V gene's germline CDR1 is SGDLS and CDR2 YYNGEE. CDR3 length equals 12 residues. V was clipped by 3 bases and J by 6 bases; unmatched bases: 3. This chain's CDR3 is CASSGTSFEQYF. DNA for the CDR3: TGTGCCAGCAGCGGGACTAGTTTCGAGCAGTACTTC.

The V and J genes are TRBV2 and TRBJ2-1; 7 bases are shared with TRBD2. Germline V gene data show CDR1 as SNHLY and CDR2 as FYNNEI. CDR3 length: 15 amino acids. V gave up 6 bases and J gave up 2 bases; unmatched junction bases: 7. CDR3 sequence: CASSGARGAYNEQFF. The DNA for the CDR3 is TGTGCCAGCAGCGGGGCTCGGGGGGCCTACAATGAGCAGTTCTTC.

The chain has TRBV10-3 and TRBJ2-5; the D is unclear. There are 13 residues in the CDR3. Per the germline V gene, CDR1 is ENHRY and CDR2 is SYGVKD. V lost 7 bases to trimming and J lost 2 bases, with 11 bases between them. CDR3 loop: CAINGPSQETQYF. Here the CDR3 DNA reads TGTGCCATCAACGGGCCGAGTCAAGAGACCCAGTACTTC.